This record concerns one T cell receptor beta chain sequence. Its antigen is undetermined. The data originate from a study of blood T cells in healthy people across ages. About the study: With template switching, about one barcoded beta molecule was captured per two T cells. Study-level results: Per million T cells, TCR beta diversity dropped roughly linearly as age increased.

Through a sample-barcoded 5' primer and a J-beta primer mix, a second PCR was run for roughly 6 to 12 cycles. TCRdb fed the 5' RACE reads into MiXCR, producing one record per CDR3 protein. The sample holds some 1,500,000 distinct CDR3 sequences, under 55% seen once. The receptor was derived from a young woman in good health. Source material: blood.

CDR3 amino acids: CASSLGVGVTYEQYF. In nucleotides, the CDR3 is TGTGCCAGCAGCTTAGGTGTCGGCGTCACCTACGAGCAGTACTTC. The chain joins TRBV7-3 to TRBJ2-7, with no clear D. The germline gives CDR1 SGHTA, CDR2 FQGTGA. The V gene lost 2 bases and the J gene lost 2 bases, with 13 bases spanning the gap. The CDR3 is 15 amino acids. The full variable domain, in which reference TRBV7-3 and TRBJ2-7 provide the parts outside the CDR3, is GAGVSQTPSNKVTEKGKYVELRCDPISGHTALYWYRQSLGQGPEFLIYFQGTGAADDSGLPNDRFFAVRPEGSVSTLKIQRTERGDSAVYLCASSLGVGVTYEQYFGPGTRLTVT.